The 11 T cell receptor beta chains in this list originate from one sample, sequenced in a study of CD8+ T cells in alopecia areata. RNA, once extracted, was reverse transcribed into cDNA for use as the sequencing template. Repertoires were generated with immunoSEQ multiplex PCR, while TCRdb's copy carries only in-frame clones and drops some. The sample contains roughly 150,000 clones, 50% to 65% of which appear only once. Material: CD4+ T cells sorted from blood. These receptors came from a human donor in good health.

This clone was detected only once. The rearrangement joins TRBV20-1 to TRBJ2-5; no definite D call. Germline V gene data show CDR1 as DFQATT and CDR2 as SNEGSKA (reference sequence). The germline V and J ends were trimmed by 5 bases and 2 bases, with 3 bases remaining between them. The CDR3 is made up of 10 amino acids. CDR3 nucleotides: TGCAGTGCTCAACAAGAGACCCAGTACTTC. This codes for CSAQQETQYF.

The CDR3 region has the DNA TGCAGCGTTGGCTCACTCACAGATACGCAGTATTTT. Residues: CSVGSLTDTQYF. This rearrangement joins TRBV29-1 to TRBJ2-3; D is uncertain. Between the trimmed V and J ends, which lost 4 bases and 2 bases, there was a span of 7 bases. Germline CDR1 SQVTM, CDR2 ANQGSEA. The CDR3 spans 12 residues.

The J gene is TRBJ1-4, the V gene TRBV5-6; D not certain. The CDR3 totals 14 residues. Trimming stripped 3 bases from V and 2 bases from J, with 8 bases between. Per the germline V gene, CDR1 is SGHDT and CDR2 is YYEEEE. CDR3 coding DNA: TGTGCCAGCAGCTCCCTGGGGACTAATGAAAAACTGTTTTTT. It translates to CASSSLGTNEKLFF.

V is TRBV29-1 and J is TRBJ2-3, with 12 positions matching TRBD2. Germline assignment: CDR1 SQVTM and CDR2 ANQGSEA. The CDR3 covers 16 residues. The V segment lost 0 bases and the J segment 5 bases; nucleotides outside the gene matches: 6. The CDR3 sequence is CSVEDPASGRGDTQYF. CDR3 nucleotide sequence: TGCAGCGTTGAAGACCCAGCTAGCGGGAGGGGAGATACGCAGTATTTT.

In nucleotides, the CDR3 is TGTGCCGCTACCACGGGACTGCCGTACAATGAGCAGTTCTTC. This sequence encodes CAATTGLPYNEQFF. The chain has TRBV10-3 and TRBJ2-1; tentative D call: TRBD2 (6 bases). This CDR3 spans 14 amino acids. V dropped 11 bases and J dropped 4 bases, with 18 bases sitting between them. Germline assignment: CDR1 ENHRY and CDR2 SYGVKD.

Concerning this clone: Within the sample, other DNA sequences also encode this same CDR3. This chain joins TRBV29-1 and TRBJ1-2; no definite D call. The V and J ends lost 3 bases and 8 bases respectively, with 4 bases between them. This CDR3 has 9 residues. Per germline, CDR1 SQVTM and CDR2 ANQGSEA. CDR3 protein: CSVEDGYTF. Written as DNA, the CDR3 is TGCAGCGTTGAGGACGGCTACACCTTC. Complete variable domain (other parts from reference TRBV29-1 and TRBJ1-2): SAVISQKPSRDICQRGTSLTIQCQVDSQVTMMFWYRQQPGQSLTLIATANQGSEATYESGFVIDKFPISRPNLTFSTLTVSNMSPEDSSIYLCSVEDGYTFGSGTRLTVV.

This clone was picked up a small number of times. The rearrangement uses TRBV27 and TRBJ1-1; TRBD1 matches at 8 bases. V shed 5 bases and J 4 bases; nucleotides not matched to a gene: 6. The germline V gene encodes CDR1 MNHEY and CDR2 SMNVEV (reference sequence). This CDR3 has 14 amino acids. This CDR3 is CASSQRQGSTEAFF. The CDR3 coding sequence is TGTGCCAGCAGTCAAAGACAGGGGAGCACTGAAGCTTTCTTT.

V gene TRBV30 combines with J gene TRBJ1-2; the D is unclear. The V end lost 1 base, the J end lost 9 bases, and 6 bases lay between the germline ends. The CDR3 is made up of 10 amino acids. Germline-derived CDR1 and CDR2 are GTSNPN and SVGIG (reference sequence). The DNA of the CDR3 is TGTGCCTGGAGTGGGCTGAGCTACACCTTC. It codes for CAWSGLSYTF.

The CDR3 region has the DNA TGTGCCAGCAGCGTAGTGGGGACAGGGGGCCTCGATGAGCAGTTCTTC. It codes for CASSVVGTGGLDEQFF. J is TRBJ2-1 and V is TRBV9, with 12 bases fitting TRBD1. Germline V gene sequence: CDR1 SGDLS, CDR2 YYNGEE. V trimming: 0 bases; J trimming: 8 bases; junction bases outside the gene matches: 6. The CDR3 covers 16 residues.

The chain recombines TRBV23-1 with TRBJ2-3; tentative D call: TRBD2 (6 bases). TRBV23-1 is reported as an ORF; its role is uncertain. This CDR3 has 16 amino acids. Trimming stripped 0 bases from V and 1 base from J, with 11 bases between. The DNA for the CDR3 is TGCGCCAGCAGTCAATCATTCGGGGGAGGCACAGATACGCAGTATTTT. It yields the protein CASSQSFGGGTDTQYF.

The chain employs TRBV27 and TRBJ1-2; tentative D call: TRBD1 (6 bases). Germline V gene data show CDR1 as MNHEY and CDR2 as SMNVEV (reference sequence). The V gene lost 5 bases and the J gene lost 7 bases, with 14 bases spanning the gap. CDR3 length: 13 amino acids. CDR3 sequence reads: CASSQLRGAGYTF. In DNA, the CDR3 is TGTGCCAGCAGTCAACTCAGGGGAGCTGGCTACACCTTC.